The source of this TCR beta chain is a study of OX40 agonist ivuxolimab in advanced cancers. Study-wide points: CD8+ T cells (on average) carried more expanded clones than CD4+ T cells. Expansion of clones was among the lowest in partial responders at 0.1-3.0 mg/kg.

Here immunoSEQ multiplex PCR was the method, and the copy in TCRdb shows in-frame clones only, minus some. The sample has 55,000 to 70,000 clones, around 81% seen once. CDR1 is SGHTA and CDR2 is FQGNSA in the germline V gene. V gave up 2 bases and J gave up 5 bases, with 18 bases separating them. This CDR3 is 16 amino acids long. About this clone itself: Its specificity is not known.

Sequencing used CD4+ or CD8+ T cells sorted from blood, obtained in a trial of the OX40 agonist ivuxolimab. The chain carries TRBV7-2 and TRBJ2-5; a weak D match, TRBD2 (7 bases). This receptor was taken from an adult with an advanced solid tumor such as melanoma, head and neck, liver or kidney cancer. The CDR3 DNA follows: TGTGCCAGCAGCTTACATGGGGGGGCCACCCCGGAGACCCAGTACTTC. This sequence encodes CASSLHGGATPETQYF.